This T cell receptor beta chain stems from a study of Graves' ophthalmopathy and Graves' hyperthyroidism. Study conclusions and caveats: Discrimination between ophthalmopathy and stable hyperthyroidism by a 13-signature model showed about 85% sensitivity and 75% to 84% specificity.

Where ophthalmopathy was present, donors had moderate-to-severe activity, CAS ≥3, NOSPECS ≥4 and duration under 3 months. Clinical symptoms, serum thyroxine, TRAb, thyroid ultrasound and orbital computed tomography determined diagnosis. Fresh peripheral blood, around 9.3 ml, was the PBMC source. With regard to this clonotype: Its specificity is not known.

RNA served as the template for amplifying TCR beta CDR3 regions. Second-round multiplex PCR followed a first-round RT-PCR using HTBI primers. TCRdb reprocessed the multiplex PCR reads with MiXCR, giving one entry per CDR3 protein. This sample yields 170,000 or so distinct CDR3 sequences, of which about 40% are seen a single time; under 6.5% belongs to the top ten. The germline gives CDR1 SGHRS, CDR2 YFSETQ. CDR3 length: 18 residues. Germline trimming cut 0 bases from V and 0 bases from J; bases unmatched to any gene: 4. The chain joins TRBV5-1 to TRBJ2-4, with TRBD2 identical over 12 bases. The specimen sequenced was peripheral blood. The sequence was obtained from a woman aged 40 to 55 with Graves' ophthalmopathy. The CDR3, as DNA: TGCGCCAGCAGCTTGGCTAGCGGGAGGGCTACAGCCAAAAACATTCAGTACTTC. Translating it yields CASSLASGRATAKNIQYF.